This entry concerns a single TCR beta chain. Its antigen remains unidentified. Base qualities are not at hand, and no much larger clone is one base apart. The cohort comprised fewer than 35 patients with locally advanced or metastatic urothelial carcinoma treated at Memorial Sloan Kettering on a trial protocol. Peripheral blood mononuclear cells were collected pretreatment and during treatment, at between 1 and 8 total time points per patient. The Qiagen DNeasy Blood extraction kit was used to purify genomic DNA from total PBMCs and tumor samples. PBMCs were collected pretreatment and during treatment, and were isolated and stored as previously described. Synthetic TCR analog templates were spiked into each PCR to estimate absolute template abundance from read counts. TCRbeta CDR3 regions were amplified from genomic DNA with bias-controlled V and J gene primers using the immunoSEQ assay. Sequencing of rearranged TCRbeta segments was done at approximately 20X coverage. From the authors' description of their analysis: Sequencing errors were corrected by clustering, and CDR3s were annotated against IMGT so that V, D and J genes could be assigned. Out-of-frame and stop-codon sequences were excluded, and only productive TCRbeta rearrangements were used in downstream analyses. Clonality was computed as one minus Shannon entropy normalized by the log of the number of unique productive sequences. Fisher's exact test with Benjamini-Hochberg correction, using a cutoff of adjusted p below 0.01, was how clones that differed between time points or between blood and tumor were identified. TCRdb took this table from immuneACCESS and kept in-frame rearrangements with V and J called. Such tables lack part of the clones; where checked against another copy, unresolved V genes explain under half of the gap, and the rest is unexplained. V and J calls plus clone size are reproduced from that table; the DNA served to infer D and trimming. The sample table contains fewer than 25,000 clones; only one count was recorded for around nine tenths of them. The ten largest clones capture just over 3% of the sample.

The data stem from a study of PD-L1 blockade in urothelial cancer (dated by TCRdb to 2017 to 2019). Broadly, across the study: Every patient began therapy in the mid-2010s and was given atezolizumab 1,200 mg intravenously every 3 weeks. Blood samples were analyzed 3 weeks after the start of treatment (second dose) and 6 weeks after the start of treatment. Some 29 patients had pretreatment blood TCR-seq, 24 had at least one posttreatment blood collection, and 24 had tumor TCR-seq. About nine tenths of the roughly 29 patients were males with bladder-origin urothelial cancer, and about 60% of the 29 reported a prior smoking history. Durable clinical benefit meant progression-free survival longer than 6 months, and TCR features were also tested against progression-free and overall survival. The study, an exploratory multi-omic analysis, examined somatic, immune and clinical correlates of response to PD-L1 blockade with atezolizumab in urothelial cancer. TCR sequencing covered pretreatment tumor samples and matched, serially collected peripheral blood taken before and after atezolizumab treatment. Patients had an ECOG performance status of 0 or 1 and had received between 0 and 3 prior chemotherapy regimens. A median of roughly 140,000 T cells and some 84,000 unique TCRs was obtained from blood samples, and a median clonality of roughly 0.074 was observed. In the same patients who had TCR sequencing, pretreatment tumors also underwent whole exome sequencing and RNA sequencing. Fewer than ten patients achieved durable clinical benefit and 20 did not.

Relative to germline, V is 0 bases shorter and J is 8 bases shorter, with 13 bases between their ends. The CDR3 runs 14 residues from the cysteine to the phenylalanine. The CDR3 DNA has 42 bases and is translated from base 1. CDR1 and CDR2 (MNHEY, SMNVEV) derive from the germline V gene (reference sequence). Points the paper makes about the study in general: Small sample size (n ≈ 27) and many exploratory analyses mean the results are intended to be hypothesis-generating. Improved progression-free and overall survival was found to be associated with pretreatment peripheral blood TCR clonality below the median. Patients with durable benefit showed greater expansion of tumor-associated TCR clones in peripheral blood 3 weeks after starting treatment (n ≈ 21, p = 0.022).

The material sequenced was PBMCs, taken around atezolizumab (anti-PD-L1) treatment. This chain is built from TRBV27 and TRBJ1-1; the D region possibly corresponds to TRBD1 (5 bases align). The TCR was taken from a man aged 45 to 65 with urothelial cancer. The CDR3 region has the sequence CASSLSGHSREAFF. Here is the DNA: TGTGCCAGCAGTTTATCCGGACACTCTCGGGAAGCTTTCTTT.